This TCR beta chain was obtained from a study of Graves' ophthalmopathy and Graves' hyperthyroidism. General study results and limits: Predictions made by the model for ophthalmopathy progression reached approximately 70% sensitivity and roughly 79% specificity. Using a 13-signature model, the authors split ophthalmopathy from stable hyperthyroidism, with roughly 91% sensitivity and around 76% specificity. Detected in blood as well were most expanded thyroid clonotypes with frequency above 0.001.

A remark on this clonotype: Its antigen remains unidentified.

The authors amplified TCR beta CDR3 regions, and they did so from RNA transcripts for repertoire sequencing. The first-round RT-PCR employed HTBI primers together with the Qiagen OneStep RT-PCR kit. A multiplex PCR was then performed as the second round. TCRdb processed the multiplex PCR reads anew with MiXCR; each CDR3 protein has one entry. There are 400,000 to 500,000 distinct CDR3 sequences in the sample; roughly 21% occur only once, and around 3.1% lies in the top ten. Trimming shortened V by 4 bases and J by 1 base, and 13 bases separated the two germline ends. CDR1 and CDR2 from the germline V gene are MNHEY and SVGAGI. The CDR3 is 15 residues long.

The clonotype was recovered from a woman younger than 35 with stable Graves' hyperthyroidism. Sequencing was done on a sample of peripheral blood. The V gene is TRBV6-5, the J gene TRBJ2-5; tentatively, D is TRBD1 (5 bases). In DNA, the CDR3 is TGTGCCAGCAGTTCCGAACCTGACAGCCAAGAGACCCAGTACTTC. This gives the protein CASSSEPDSQETQYF.